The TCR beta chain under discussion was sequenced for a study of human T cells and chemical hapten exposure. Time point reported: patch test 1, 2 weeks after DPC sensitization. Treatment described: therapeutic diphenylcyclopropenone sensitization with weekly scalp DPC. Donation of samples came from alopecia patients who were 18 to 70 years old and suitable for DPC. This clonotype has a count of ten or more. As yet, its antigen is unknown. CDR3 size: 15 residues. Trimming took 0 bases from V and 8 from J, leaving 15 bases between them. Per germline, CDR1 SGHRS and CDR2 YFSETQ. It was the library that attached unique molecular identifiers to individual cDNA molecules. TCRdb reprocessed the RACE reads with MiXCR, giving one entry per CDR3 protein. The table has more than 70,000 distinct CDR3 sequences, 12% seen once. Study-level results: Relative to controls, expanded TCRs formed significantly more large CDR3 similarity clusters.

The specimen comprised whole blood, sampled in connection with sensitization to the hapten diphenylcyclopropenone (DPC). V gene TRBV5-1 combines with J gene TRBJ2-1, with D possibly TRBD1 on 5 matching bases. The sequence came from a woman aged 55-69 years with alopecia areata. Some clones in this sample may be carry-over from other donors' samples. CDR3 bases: TGCGCCAGCAGCTTGGATGGCGACACCAGGGATGAGCAGTTCTTC. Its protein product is CASSLDGDTRDEQFF.